This TCR beta chain comes out of a study of T cell changes during pregnancy in multiple sclerosis. Here immunoSEQ multiplex PCR was the method, and the copy in TCRdb shows in-frame clones only, minus some. Among about 54,000 clones listed, more than 90% were seen once. The CDR3 consists of 15 residues. V was pared by 5 bases and J by 3 bases, with 5 bases of the junction left unmatched. Germline V gives CDR1 SGHTA, CDR2 FQGNSA. This receptor was obtained from a female donor in good health, enrolled as a control in a pregnancy study. This rearrangement joins TRBV7-2 to TRBJ1-5, with TRBD1 identical over 9 bases. Sequencing was performed on peripheral blood, taken after pregnancy. Here the CDR3 reads CASSPGQGYNQPQHF. The CDR3 DNA follows: TGTGCCAGCAGCCCGGGACAGGGCTACAATCAGCCCCAGCATTTT. Looking up the rest from reference TRBV7-2 and TRBJ1-5 gives the full variable domain: GAGVSQSPSNKVTEKGKDVELRCDPISGHTALYWYRQSLGQGLEFLIYFQGNSAPDKSGLPSDRFSAERTGGSVSTLTIQRTQQEDSAVYLCASSPGQGYNQPQHFGDGTRLSIL.